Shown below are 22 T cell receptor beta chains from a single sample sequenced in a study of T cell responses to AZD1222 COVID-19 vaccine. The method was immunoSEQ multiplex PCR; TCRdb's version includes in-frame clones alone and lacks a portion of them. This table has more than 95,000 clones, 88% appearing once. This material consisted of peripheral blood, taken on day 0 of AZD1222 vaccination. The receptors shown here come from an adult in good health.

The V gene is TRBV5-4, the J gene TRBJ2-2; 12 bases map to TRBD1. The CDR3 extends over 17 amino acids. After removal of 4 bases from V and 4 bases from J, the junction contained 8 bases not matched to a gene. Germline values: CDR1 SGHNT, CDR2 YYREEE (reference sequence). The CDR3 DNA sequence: TGTGCCAGCAGCCCGGGGACAGGGGGCTGGATCACCGGGGAGCTGTTTTTT. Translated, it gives CASSPGTGGWITGELFF. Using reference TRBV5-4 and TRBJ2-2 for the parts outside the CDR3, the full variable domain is ETGVTQSPTHLIKTRGQQVTLRCSSQSGHNTVSWYQQALGQGPQFIFQYYREEENGRGNFPPRFSGLQFPNYSSELNVNALELDDSALYLCASSPGTGGWITGELFFGEGSRLTVL.

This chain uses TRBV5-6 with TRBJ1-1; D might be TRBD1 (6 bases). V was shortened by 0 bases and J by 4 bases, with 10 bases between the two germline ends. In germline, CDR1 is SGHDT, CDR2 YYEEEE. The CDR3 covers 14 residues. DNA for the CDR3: TGTGCCAGCAGCTTGGGGCAGGGGAGCACTGAAGCTTTCTTT. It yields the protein CASSLGQGSTEAFF.

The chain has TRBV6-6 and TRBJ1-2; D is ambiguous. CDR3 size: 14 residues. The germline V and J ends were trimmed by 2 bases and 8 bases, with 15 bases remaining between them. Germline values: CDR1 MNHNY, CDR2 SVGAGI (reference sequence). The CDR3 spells CASSYENKKIGYTF. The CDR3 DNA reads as TGTGCCAGCAGTTACGAGAATAAAAAAATAGGCTACACCTTC.

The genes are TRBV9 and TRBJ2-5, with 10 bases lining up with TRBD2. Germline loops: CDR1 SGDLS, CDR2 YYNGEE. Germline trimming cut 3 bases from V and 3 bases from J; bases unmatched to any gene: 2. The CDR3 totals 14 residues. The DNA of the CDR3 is TGTGCCAGCAGCGGAGGACTAGCGGAAGAGACCCAGTACTTC. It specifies CASSGGLAEETQYF.

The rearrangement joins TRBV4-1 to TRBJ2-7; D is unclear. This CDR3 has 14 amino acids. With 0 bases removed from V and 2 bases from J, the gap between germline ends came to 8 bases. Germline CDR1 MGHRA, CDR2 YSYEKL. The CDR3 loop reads CASSQEVLAYEQYF. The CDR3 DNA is TGCGCCAGCAGCCAAGAAGTACTGGCCTACGAGCAGTACTTC.

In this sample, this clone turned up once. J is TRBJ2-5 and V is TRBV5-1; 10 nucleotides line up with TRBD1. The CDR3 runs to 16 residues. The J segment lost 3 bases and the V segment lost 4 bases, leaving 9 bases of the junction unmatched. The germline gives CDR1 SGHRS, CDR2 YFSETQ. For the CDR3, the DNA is TGCGCCAGCAGCGGAATCCGGGACAGGGGCGAAGAGACCCAGTACTTC. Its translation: CASSGIRDRGEETQYF.

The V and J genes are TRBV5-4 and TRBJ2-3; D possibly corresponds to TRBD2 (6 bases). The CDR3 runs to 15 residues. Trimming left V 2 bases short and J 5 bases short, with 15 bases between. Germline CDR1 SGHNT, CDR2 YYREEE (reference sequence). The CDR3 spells CASSLGREFGDTQYF. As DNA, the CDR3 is TGTGCCAGCAGCTTAGGTCGGGAGTTCGGAGATACGCAGTATTTT. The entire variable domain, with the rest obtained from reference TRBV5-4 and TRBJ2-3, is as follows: ETGVTQSPTHLIKTRGQQVTLRCSSQSGHNTVSWYQQALGQGPQFIFQYYREEENGRGNFPPRFSGLQFPNYSSELNVNALELDDSALYLCASSLGREFGDTQYFGPGTRLTVL.

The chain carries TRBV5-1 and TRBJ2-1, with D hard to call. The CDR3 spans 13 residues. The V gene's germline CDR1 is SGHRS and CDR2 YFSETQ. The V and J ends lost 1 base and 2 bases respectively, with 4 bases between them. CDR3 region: CASSLTAYNEQFF. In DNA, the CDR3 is TGCGCCAGCAGCTTGACTGCCTACAATGAGCAGTTCTTC.

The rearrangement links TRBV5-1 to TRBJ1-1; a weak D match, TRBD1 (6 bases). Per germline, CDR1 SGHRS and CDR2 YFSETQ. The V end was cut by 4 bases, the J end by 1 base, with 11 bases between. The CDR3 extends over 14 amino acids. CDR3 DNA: TGCGCCAGCAGCGCGGACAGTACGAACACTGAAGCTTTCTTT. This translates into CASSADSTNTEAFF. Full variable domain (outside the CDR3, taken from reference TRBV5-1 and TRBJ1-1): KAGVTQTPRYLIKTRGQQVTLSCSPISGHRSVSWYQQTPGQGLQFLFEYFSETQRNKGNFPGRFSGRQFSNSRSEMNVSTLELGDSALYLCASSADSTNTEAFFGQGTRLTVV.

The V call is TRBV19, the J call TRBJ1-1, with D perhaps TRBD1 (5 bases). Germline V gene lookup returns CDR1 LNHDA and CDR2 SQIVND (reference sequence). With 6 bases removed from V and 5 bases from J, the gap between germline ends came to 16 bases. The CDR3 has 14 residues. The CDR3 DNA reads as TGTGCCAGTAGACCAGGGACGAGAAAAACTGAAGCTTTCTTT. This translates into CASRPGTRKTEAFF.

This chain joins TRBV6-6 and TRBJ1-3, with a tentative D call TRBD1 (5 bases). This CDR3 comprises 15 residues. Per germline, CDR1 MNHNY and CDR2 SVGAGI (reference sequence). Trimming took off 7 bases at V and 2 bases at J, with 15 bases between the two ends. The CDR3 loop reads CASTVSGTTGNTIYF. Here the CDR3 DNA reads TGTGCCAGCACAGTCTCCGGGACGACTGGAAACACCATATATTTT.

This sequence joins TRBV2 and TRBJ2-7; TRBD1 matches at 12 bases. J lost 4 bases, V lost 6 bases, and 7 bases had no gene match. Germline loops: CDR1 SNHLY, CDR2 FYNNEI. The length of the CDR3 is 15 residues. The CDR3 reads CASRAGTGGVYEQYF. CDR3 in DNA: TGTGCCAGCAGAGCCGGGACAGGGGGCGTTTACGAGCAGTACTTC.

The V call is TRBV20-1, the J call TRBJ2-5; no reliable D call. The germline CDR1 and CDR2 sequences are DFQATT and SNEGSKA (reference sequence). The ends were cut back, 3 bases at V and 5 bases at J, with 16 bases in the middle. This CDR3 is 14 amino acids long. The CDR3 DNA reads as TGCAGTGCTAGTCAAGCCCGAGGTGGCGAGACCCAGTACTTC. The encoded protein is CSASQARGGETQYF.

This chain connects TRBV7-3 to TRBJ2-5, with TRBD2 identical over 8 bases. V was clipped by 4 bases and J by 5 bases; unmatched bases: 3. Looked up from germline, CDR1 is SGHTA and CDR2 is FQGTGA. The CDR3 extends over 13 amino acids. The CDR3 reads CASSWVAGETQYF. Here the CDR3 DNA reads TGTGCCAGCAGCTGGGTAGCGGGGGAGACCCAGTACTTC.

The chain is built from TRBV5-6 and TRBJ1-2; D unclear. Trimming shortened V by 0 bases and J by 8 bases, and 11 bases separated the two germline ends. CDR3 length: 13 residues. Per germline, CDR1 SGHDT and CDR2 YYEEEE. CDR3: CASSLGWSRGYTF. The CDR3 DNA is TGTGCCAGCAGCTTGGGCTGGTCTCGAGGCTACACCTTC.

The chain's CDR3 is CASSLGYSKETQYF. CDR3 DNA sequence: TGTGCCAGCAGCTTAGGTTACTCGAAGGAGACCCAGTACTTC. J is TRBJ2-5 and V is TRBV7-2, with no clear D. CDR3 length: 14 residues. The V end lost 1 base, the J end lost 5 bases, and 11 bases lay between the germline ends. Germline V gene lookup returns CDR1 SGHTA and CDR2 FQGNSA.

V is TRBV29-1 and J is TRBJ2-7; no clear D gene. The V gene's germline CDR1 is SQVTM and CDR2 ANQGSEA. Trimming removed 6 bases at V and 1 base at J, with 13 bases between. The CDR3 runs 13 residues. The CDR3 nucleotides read TGCAGCGTCTCCCTTCTAGTATCCTACGAGCAGTACTTC. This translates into CSVSLLVSYEQYF.

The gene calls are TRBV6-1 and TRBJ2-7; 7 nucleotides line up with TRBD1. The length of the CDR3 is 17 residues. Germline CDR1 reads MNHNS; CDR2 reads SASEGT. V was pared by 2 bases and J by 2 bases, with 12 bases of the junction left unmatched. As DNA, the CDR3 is TGTGCCAGCAGTGAATTCCCACCCGGGACAGCGACCTACGAGCAGTACTTC. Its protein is CASSEFPPGTATYEQYF.

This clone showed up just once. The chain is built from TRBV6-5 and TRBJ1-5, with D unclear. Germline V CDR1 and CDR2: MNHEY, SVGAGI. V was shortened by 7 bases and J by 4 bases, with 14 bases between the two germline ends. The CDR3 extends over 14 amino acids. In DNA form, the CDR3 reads TGTGCCAGCACCTACCGGGCAGTTAATCAGCCCCAGCATTTT. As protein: CASTYRAVNQPQHF.

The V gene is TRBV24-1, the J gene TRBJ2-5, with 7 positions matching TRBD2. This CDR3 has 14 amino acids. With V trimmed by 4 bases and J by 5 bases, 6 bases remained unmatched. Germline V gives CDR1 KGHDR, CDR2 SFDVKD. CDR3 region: CATSETGGRETQYF. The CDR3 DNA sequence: TGTGCCACCAGTGAAACGGGAGGACGGGAGACCCAGTACTTC.

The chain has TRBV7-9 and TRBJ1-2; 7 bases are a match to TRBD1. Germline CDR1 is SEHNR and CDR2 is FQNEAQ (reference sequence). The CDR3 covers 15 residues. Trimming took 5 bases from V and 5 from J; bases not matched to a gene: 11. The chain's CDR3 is CASSIYTGQSYGYTF. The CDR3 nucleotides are TGTGCCAGCAGCATATATACGGGACAGTCATATGGCTACACCTTC.

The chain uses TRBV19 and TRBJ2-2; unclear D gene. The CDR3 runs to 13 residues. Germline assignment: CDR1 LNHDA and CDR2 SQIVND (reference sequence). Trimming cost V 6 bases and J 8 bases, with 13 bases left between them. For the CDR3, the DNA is TGTGCCAGTAGCCGACTGTGGGAAGGGGAGCTGTTTTTT. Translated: CASSRLWEGELFF.